These T cell receptor beta chains were read from a single sample in a study of blood T cell repertoires in COVID-19. TCRdb's table, derived via immunoSEQ multiplex PCR, lists solely in-frame clones and lacks some. The profile shows about 140,000 clones, 88% of them singletons. The source material was peripheral blood. These receptor sequences come from a man over 45 with active or convalescent COVID-19. Both conserved end residues are part of each CDR3. The D gene is left open where the match is weak. Clone size appears in some rows only: once, few, many, or a class for an expanded clone.

CDR3aa,CDR3nt,abundance,d_gene,j_gene,v_gene
CASSPTGTSYNEQFF,TGTGCCAGCAGCCCAACCGGGACTTCTTACAATGAGCAGTTCTTC,NA,NA,TRBJ2-1,TRBV7-2
CASSLGDTYTGELFF,TGTGCCAGCAGCTTAGGGGACACCTACACCGGGGAGCTGTTTTTT,NA,NA,TRBJ2-2,TRBV7-3
CASSSRAGNTEAFF,TGTGCCAGCAGTTCACGCGCAGGGAACACTGAAGCTTTCTTT,NA,NA,TRBJ1-1,TRBV27
CASSDDRGLADHNEQFF,TGTGCCAGCAGTGACGATCGTGGACTAGCAGATCACAATGAGCAGTTCTTC,few,TRBD2,TRBJ2-1,TRBV6-1
CASSRNEARKQYF,TGTGCCAGCAGCCGAAACGAGGCTAGAAAGCAGTACTTC,NA,NA,TRBJ2-7,TRBV7-9
CASSSRLAGRYEQYF,TGTGCCAGCAGCTCTAGACTAGCGGGACGGTACGAGCAGTACTTC,NA,TRBD2,TRBJ2-7,TRBV5-4
CASSAHLAGVRNEQFF,TGTGCCAGCAGTGCTCACCTAGCGGGAGTACGGAATGAGCAGTTCTTC,NA,TRBD2,TRBJ2-1,TRBV25-1
CASSPGTGGRGEQYF,TGCGCCAGCAGCCCCGGGACAGGGGGCCGGGGGGAGCAGTACTTC,NA,TRBD1,TRBJ2-7,TRBV4-3
CASSVAGTRGTDTQYF,TGTGCCAGCAGCGTAGCCGGGACTAGGGGCACAGATACGCAGTATTTT,once,TRBD2,TRBJ2-3,TRBV9
CASSFASGYNEQFF,TGTGCCAGCAGCTTCGCTAGCGGGTACAATGAGCAGTTCTTC,NA,TRBD2,TRBJ2-1,TRBV7-3
CASSIGGIAGGNEQFF,TGTGCCAGTAGTATAGGAGGGATAGCGGGAGGTAATGAGCAGTTCTTC,NA,TRBD2,TRBJ2-1,TRBV19
CASRQGTSGRKEQFF,TGTGCCAGCAGACAGGGGACTAGCGGGAGAAAAGAGCAGTTCTTC,NA,TRBD2,TRBJ2-1,TRBV6-5
CASSYPPGEEQYF,TGTGCCAGCAGTTACCCCCCAGGGGAAGAGCAGTACTTC,NA,NA,TRBJ2-7,TRBV6-6
CASSDPRGGVNYEQYF,TGTGCCAGCAGTGACCCAAGGGGCGGGGTTAACTACGAGCAGTACTTC,NA,NA,TRBJ2-7,TRBV6-4
CASSYSGGRATDTQYF,TGTGCCAGCAGTTACTCGGGCGGGAGGGCCACAGATACGCAGTATTTT,NA,TRBD2,TRBJ2-3,TRBV6-6
CASTPTGINTGELFF,TGTGCCAGTACCCCCACGGGAATTAACACCGGGGAGCTGTTTTTT,NA,NA,TRBJ2-2,TRBV19
CASSLARDQPQHF,TGTGCCAGCAGTTTAGCGCGCGATCAGCCCCAGCATTTT,NA,NA,TRBJ1-5,TRBV12-3/TRBV12-4
CASSLSLLVDTQYF,TGTGCCAGCAGCTTATCCCTTCTTGTGGATACGCAGTATTTT,once,NA,TRBJ2-3,TRBV7-9
CASSLAEQGSGNTIYF,TGCGCCAGCAGCTTGGCCGAACAGGGGTCTGGAAACACCATATATTTT,NA,TRBD1,TRBJ1-3,TRBV5-1
CASSIGGLYGYTF,TGTGCCAGTAGTATAGGGGGCCTCTATGGCTACACCTTC,NA,NA,TRBJ1-2,TRBV19
CASRRTTGSASYEQYF,TGTGCCAGCAGACGCACAACAGGATCAGCCTCCTACGAGCAGTACTTC,NA,NA,TRBJ2-7,TRBV11-1
CASSRRRVPSYEQYF,TGTGCCAGCAGCCGAAGGAGAGTCCCCTCCTACGAGCAGTACTTC,NA,NA,TRBJ2-7,TRBV14
CASSPNSAGNLLNEQFF,TGCGCCAGCAGCCCTAACTCGGCAGGGAATTTATTAAATGAGCAGTTCTTC,NA,NA,TRBJ2-1,TRBV5-1
CASSPVDRVNGYTF,TGTGCCAGCAGTCCAGTCGACAGGGTCAATGGCTACACCTTC,NA,TRBD1,TRBJ1-2,TRBV27
CASSEALGGSRTGELFF,TGTGCCAGCAGTGAAGCTTTAGGGGGATCCAGAACCGGGGAGCTGTTTTTT,NA,NA,TRBJ2-2,TRBV25-1
CASSSDRGGNTIYF,TGTGCCAGCAGCTCCGACAGGGGGGGAAACACCATATATTTT,NA,TRBD1,TRBJ1-3,TRBV9
CASSPSVLARGTDTQYF,TGTGCCAGCTCACCGTCGGTCCTAGCAAGGGGCACAGATACGCAGTATTTT,NA,NA,TRBJ2-3,TRBV18
CASSISSGSLGEQYF,TGTGCCAGCAGCATTTCTAGCGGGAGCCTAGGCGAGCAGTACTTC,NA,TRBD2,TRBJ2-7,TRBV7-6
CASSPPAAGTSARTQYF,TGTGCCAGCAGTCCCCCGGCCGCAGGGACTAGCGCGCGGACGCAGTATTTT,NA,TRBD2,TRBJ2-3,TRBV6-6
CASMPEGTGGFETQYF,TGTGCCAGCATGCCGGAGGGGACAGGGGGCTTCGAGACCCAGTACTTC,NA,TRBD1,TRBJ2-5,TRBV28
CASSSPPGLAGEANTGELFF,TGCGCCAGCAGCTCACCCCCGGGACTAGCGGGAGAGGCGAACACCGGGGAGCTGTTTTTT,NA,TRBD2,TRBJ2-2,TRBV5-1
CASSQVGGRVNTIYF,TGTGCCAGCAGCCAAGTCGGGGGTCGGGTAAACACCATATATTTT,NA,NA,TRBJ1-3,TRBV14
CASSSAQGAEEQYF,TGTGCCAGCAGCAGCGCACAGGGGGCGGAAGAGCAGTACTTC,NA,TRBD1,TRBJ2-7,TRBV28
CASSPGLAGGFQETQYF,TGTGCCAGCTCGCCTGGACTAGCGGGAGGGTTCCAAGAGACCCAGTACTTC,NA,TRBD2,TRBJ2-5,TRBV18
CASSYTTGDYEQYF,TGTGCCAGCAGCTATACGACAGGGGACTACGAGCAGTACTTC,NA,TRBD1,TRBJ2-7,TRBV5-6
CASSLEGHRYSNQPQHF,TGTGCCAGCAGCCTCGAAGGACATCGTTATAGCAATCAGCCCCAGCATTTT,NA,NA,TRBJ1-5,TRBV16
CATSSTRQGANYGYTF,TGTGCCACCAGTAGCACCCGACAGGGCGCTAACTATGGCTACACCTTC,NA,TRBD1,TRBJ1-2,TRBV24-1
CASRQEAFF,TGTGCCAGTCGACAGGAAGCTTTCTTT,few,NA,TRBJ1-1,TRBV19
CASTVDMNTEAFF,TGTGCCAGTACTGTAGACATGAACACTGAAGCTTTCTTT,once,NA,TRBJ1-1,TRBV19
CATSNPPGTNNEQFF,TGTGCCACCAGTAATCCGCCCGGGACTAACAATGAGCAGTTCTTC,NA,TRBD2,TRBJ2-1,TRBV24-1
CASRGLAGGPEQFF,TGTGCCAGCCGGGGACTAGCGGGAGGGCCTGAGCAGTTCTTC,once,TRBD2,TRBJ2-1,TRBV11-2
CASSSPKKYF,TGTGCCAGCAGTTCCCCTAAGAAGTATTTT,NA,NA,TRBJ2-3,TRBV28
CASRRRRNEQFF,TGTGCCAGCAGGCGGCGACGCAATGAGCAGTTCTTC,NA,NA,TRBJ2-1,TRBV28
CASKEFYGYTF,TGTGCCAGTAAGGAGTTCTATGGCTACACCTTC,few,NA,TRBJ1-2,TRBV19
CASSLTGVSYEQYF,TGTGCCAGCAGCCTCACGGGGGTCTCCTACGAGCAGTACTTC,few,NA,TRBJ2-7,TRBV7-9
CATSDPDGLGGNTIYF,TGTGCCACCAGTGATCCGGACGGACTCGGAGGAAACACCATATATTTT,NA,NA,TRBJ1-3,TRBV24-1
CSVRPGQGEGTDTQYF,TGCAGCGTCCGACCGGGACAGGGGGAGGGCACAGATACGCAGTATTTT,NA,TRBD1,TRBJ2-3,TRBV29-1
CASSGNTDTQYF,TGTGCCAGTAGTGGCAACACAGATACGCAGTATTTT,NA,NA,TRBJ2-3,TRBV19
CASSFPGLAETQYF,TGTGCCAGCAGCTTCCCGGGACTAGCAGAGACCCAGTACTTC,NA,TRBD2,TRBJ2-5,TRBV5-4
CASSRLTSGRSSTDTQYF,TGCGCCAGCAGCCGCTTGACTAGCGGGAGGTCTAGCACAGATACGCAGTATTTT,NA,TRBD2,TRBJ2-3,TRBV4-1
CASSPSTGSPYGYTF,TGTGCCAGCAGTCCATCGACAGGGTCTCCGTATGGCTACACCTTC,NA,TRBD1,TRBJ1-2,TRBV2
CSGIETAEETQYF,TGCAGTGGTATTGAGACAGCCGAGGAGACCCAGTACTTC,NA,NA,TRBJ2-5,TRBV20-1
CASSMRSVNQPQHF,TGTGCCAGTAGTATGAGGTCAGTCAATCAGCCCCAGCATTTT,NA,NA,TRBJ1-5,TRBV19
CASSLPGSPLREQFF,TGTGCCAGCAGCTTGCCCGGATCCCCTTTGCGGGAGCAGTTCTTC,NA,NA,TRBJ2-1,TRBV7-2